Listed below are T cell receptor beta chains from one sample, sequenced in a study of shared clonotypes between healthy human individuals. The method was immunoSEQ multiplex PCR; TCRdb's version includes in-frame clones alone and lacks a portion of them. This sample has about 600,000 clones, with 95% found just once. Sequencing was done on a sample of naive CD8+ T cells sorted from blood. The receptors were gathered from a woman aged 30 to 39 in good health. CDR3s include the opening cysteine and the closing phenylalanine or tryptophan. Fields, in order: V gene, J gene, CDR3 length, D gene, clone size, CDR3 DNA, CDR3 protein. The D gene is left open where the match is weak. Clone size appears in some rows only: once, few, many, or a class for an expanded clone.

>TRBV9|TRBJ2-7|13|.|.
TGTGCCAGCAGCGTAGCTTGGGGATACGAGCAGTACTTC
CASSVAWGYEQYF
>TRBV27|TRBJ1-1|13|.|.
TGTGCCAGCAGTTTTTACCTGAACACTGAAGCTTTCTTT
CASSFYLNTEAFF
>TRBV5-1|TRBJ2-5|13|.|.
TGCGCCAGCAGCTCGGGACCATATACGACCCAGTACTTC
CASSSGPYTTQYF
>TRBV2|TRBJ2-7|15|.|.
TGTGCCAGCAGTGAACCGACAGGCAGCTCCTACGAGCAGTACTTC
CASSEPTGSSYEQYF
>TRBV7-9|TRBJ2-2|16|TRBD2|.
TGTGCCAGCAGCGGCTGGACTAGCCCTAACACCGGGGAGCTGTTTTTT
CASSGWTSPNTGELFF
>TRBV28|TRBJ2-1|14|TRBD2|.
TGTGCCAGCAGTTTATTGGCTAGCGGCCTTGATTGGTTCTTC
CASSLLASGLDWFF
>TRBV2|TRBJ2-7|13|.|.
TGTGCCAGCAGTTGGGACCAGGGCTACGAGCAGTACTTC
CASSWDQGYEQYF
>TRBV29-1|TRBJ2-3|11|.|.
TGCAGCGTTTTTCTGGTGGATACGCAGTATTTT
CSVFLVDTQYF
>TRBV10-3|TRBJ2-6|17|.|.
TGTGCCACCCGGATGGACGGGGCTCGGGTTGGGGCCAACGTCCTGACTTTC
CATRMDGARVGANVLTF
>TRBV11-3|TRBJ2-1|14|TRBD1|.
TGTGCCAGCAGCCCTCGGACAGGGAACAATGAGCAGTTCTTC
CASSPRTGNNEQFF
>TRBV27|TRBJ1-2|16|TRBD1|.
TGTGCCAGCAGTTTATCCGCCGGGACAGGGGTTCTGGGCTACACCTTC
CASSLSAGTGVLGYTF
>TRBV9|TRBJ1-2|15|.|.
TGTGCCAGCTCCGACGACAGGACCGGGGAGTATGGCTACACCTTC
CASSDDRTGEYGYTF
>TRBV2|TRBJ1-5|12|.|.
TGTGCCAGCAGTGAAGTGAGCAGGCCCCAGCATTTT
CASSEVSRPQHF
>TRBV7-2|TRBJ2-1|15|TRBD2|.
TGTGCCAGCAGCTTGGGACTAGCGGGAGGTGATGAGCAGTTCTTC
CASSLGLAGGDEQFF
>TRBV6-5|TRBJ2-1|15|TRBD2|.
TGTGCCAGCAGTATAGCGGGAGACTCCTACAATGAGCAGTTCTTC
CASSIAGDSYNEQFF
>TRBV19|TRBJ2-7|15|.|.
TGTGCCAGTAGTTTAGCGGCAGGGCATATGTGGGAGCAGTACTTC
CASSLAAGHMWEQYF
>TRBV7-8|TRBJ2-7|14|TRBD1|.
TGTGCCAGCAGCAGAGGGACAGTGGGCCCCGAGCAGTACTTC
CASSRGTVGPEQYF
>TRBV6-5|TRBJ2-1|13|.|.
TGTGCCAGCAGCAGAGGGGGGTACAATGAGCAGTTCTTC
CASSRGGYNEQFF
>TRBV27|TRBJ2-7|13|.|.
TGTGCCAGCAGTCACGGGACCATGTACGAGCAGTACTTC
CASSHGTMYEQYF
>TRBV27|TRBJ2-1|14|.|.
TGTGCCAGCAGTCTGGGACTTTCAGGCATAGGGCAGTTCTTC
CASSLGLSGIGQFF
>TRBV5-1|TRBJ2-2|15|.|.
TGCGCCAGCAGCTCCCTTTGGGAACGTACCGGGGAGCTGTTTTTT
CASSSLWERTGELFF
>TRBV14|TRBJ2-7|13|.|.
TGTGCCAGCAGCCAAGAACCTAACCGGCAGCAGTACTTC
CASSQEPNRQQYF
>TRBV10-1|TRBJ2-7|13|TRBD1|.
TGCGCCAGCAGTGGACAGGGCACCTACGAGCAGTACTTC
CASSGQGTYEQYF
>TRBV6-6|TRBJ1-4|16|.|.
TGTGCCAGCAGTCACCGAATGGGGGTCAATAATGAAAAACTGTTTTTT
CASSHRMGVNNEKLFF
>TRBV9|TRBJ2-1|16|.|.
TGTGCCAGCAGCGTAGAATACGGAGACTCCTACAATGAGCAGTTCTTC
CASSVEYGDSYNEQFF
>TRBV6-6|TRBJ2-1|15|TRBD1|.
TGTGCCTGCCGTGCCGGGACAGGTAGCTACAATGAGCAGTTCTTC
CACRAGTGSYNEQFF
>TRBV29-1|TRBJ1-3|15|.|.
TGCAGCGTTGAATTGTCACTCCTCTCTGGAAACACCATATATTTT
CSVELSLLSGNTIYF
>TRBV7-9|TRBJ2-5|15|TRBD2|.
TGTGCCAGCAGCTTACCGGGACTAGCGGGAGAGACCCAGTACTTC
CASSLPGLAGETQYF
>TRBV10-1|TRBJ2-3|15|.|.
TGCGCCAGCAGTGATGGTTTTACTTTCACAGATACGCAGTATTTT
CASSDGFTFTDTQYF
>TRBV28|TRBJ2-5|17|.|.
TGTGCCAGCAGTTTGCCCCCCTTGGCGGATTACCAAGAGACCCAGTACTTC
CASSLPPLADYQETQYF
>TRBV11-2|TRBJ1-4|18|.|.
TGTGCCAGCAGCTTAGTTAAGGGACGAGGACCCAACATTGAAAAACTGTTTTTT
CASSLVKGRGPNIEKLFF
>TRBV7-6|TRBJ1-2|13|.|.
TGTGCCAGCAGCCAAACCTATCTGGGGGGCTACACCTTC
CASSQTYLGGYTF
>TRBV2|TRBJ2-6|17|.|.
TGTGCCAGTCCCTCGGGGGTTGATTACTCTGGGGCCAACGTCCTGACTTTC
CASPSGVDYSGANVLTF
>TRBV6-4|TRBJ2-7|12|.|.
TGTGCCAGGGAGACTTCTCAATACGAGCAGTACTTC
CARETSQYEQYF
>TRBV29-1|TRBJ1-1|13|.|.
TGCAGCGTTGTAGGCAGGAGGAACACTGAAGCTTTCTTT
CSVVGRRNTEAFF
>TRBV5-6|TRBJ2-7|14|.|.
TGTGCCAGCAGCTTGACGACATTGGACTACGAGCAGTACTTC
CASSLTTLDYEQYF
>TRBV5-1|TRBJ2-4|14|.|.
TGCGCCAGCAGCTTGGGACATCAGAAGAACATTCAGTACTTC
CASSLGHQKNIQYF
>TRBV28|TRBJ2-2|16|.|.
TGTGCCAGCACCCCCACAGGGGAGGGGAACACCGGGGAGCTGTTTTTT
CASTPTGEGNTGELFF
>TRBV19|TRBJ2-5|18|TRBD2|.
TGTGCCAGTAGTATGGGACTAGCGGGAGCGGGGTACCAAGAGACCCAGTACTTC
CASSMGLAGAGYQETQYF
>TRBV9|TRBJ2-1|17|.|.
TGTGCCAGCAGCGCCCGCCAAGGTACGGGGGGCTGGAGCGGGCAGTTCTTC
CASSARQGTGGWSGQFF
>TRBV29-1|TRBJ2-7|13|TRBD1|.
TGCAGCGTTGAAGACCCGGACAGGGGCGAGCAGTACTTC
CSVEDPDRGEQYF
>TRBV7-9|TRBJ2-1|15|TRBD2|.
TGTGCCAGCAGCTTGGGACTAGCGGGAGTCGAAGAGCAGTTCTTC
CASSLGLAGVEEQFF
>TRBV11-2|TRBJ1-2|13|.|once
TGTGCCAGCAGCTTAGGCAGGGTGCGTGGCTACACCTTC
CASSLGRVRGYTF
>TRBV28|TRBJ2-5|13|.|once
TGTGCCAGCAGTCCGGGATATATCGGGACCCAGTACTTC
CASSPGYIGTQYF
>TRBV13|TRBJ2-1|13|TRBD2|.
TGTGCCAGCAGCCCCGGACTAGCGGATGAGCAGTTCTTC
CASSPGLADEQFF
>TRBV11-2|TRBJ2-3|15|TRBD2|.
TGTGCCAGCAGCTTATTGAGACTAGCGCCGGATACGCAGTATTTT
CASSLLRLAPDTQYF
>TRBV9|TRBJ2-7|14|TRBD1|.
TGTGCCAGCAGCGACCGGGACAGGTCCTACGAGCAGTACTTC
CASSDRDRSYEQYF
>TRBV5-1|TRBJ1-2|14|.|.
TGCGCCAGCAGCTTGGCTTATCGAAACTATGGCTACACCTTC
CASSLAYRNYGYTF
>TRBV10-3|TRBJ2-7|14|TRBD2|.
TGTGCCATCAGTGGCCGAGAGGGGCTAGCGGTCTCATACTTC
CAISGREGLAVSYF
>TRBV19|TRBJ2-7|14|.|.
TGTGCCAGTAGTATAGATCTCGGTTCCTACGAGCAGTACTTC
CASSIDLGSYEQYF
>TRBV28|TRBJ2-7|16|TRBD2|.
TGTGCCAGCAGTCCGCGCGGGCTAGCGGGATTGTACGAGCAGTACTTC
CASSPRGLAGLYEQYF
>TRBV5-6|TRBJ2-3|12|.|.
TGTGCCAGCAGTTACATCACAGATACGCAGTATTTT
CASSYITDTQYF